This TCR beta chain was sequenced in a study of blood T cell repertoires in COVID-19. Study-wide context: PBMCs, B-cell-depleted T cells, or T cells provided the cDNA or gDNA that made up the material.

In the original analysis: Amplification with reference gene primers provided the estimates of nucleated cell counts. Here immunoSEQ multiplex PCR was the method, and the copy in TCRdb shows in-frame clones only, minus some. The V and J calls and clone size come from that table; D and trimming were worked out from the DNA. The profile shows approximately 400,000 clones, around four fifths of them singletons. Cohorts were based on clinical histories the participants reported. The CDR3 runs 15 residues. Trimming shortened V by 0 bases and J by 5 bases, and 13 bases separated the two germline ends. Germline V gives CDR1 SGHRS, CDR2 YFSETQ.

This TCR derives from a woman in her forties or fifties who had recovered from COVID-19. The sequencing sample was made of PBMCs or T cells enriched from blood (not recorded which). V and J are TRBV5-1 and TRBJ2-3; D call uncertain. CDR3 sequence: CASSLDRLVEDTQYF. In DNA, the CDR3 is TGCGCCAGCAGCTTGGATCGCCTAGTTGAAGATACGCAGTATTTT.